This T cell receptor beta chain was sequenced during a study of shared clonotypes between healthy human individuals. Across the study: Donors, aged 18 to 49, were a couple of women and three men.

Donors included only healthy HIV-negative adults lacking recent acute infections or vaccinations. The CDR3 length is 15 residues. The germline V gene encodes CDR1 MNHNY and CDR2 SVGAGI (reference sequence). V lost 4 bases and J lost 5, with 15 bases in between. The test was conducted at deep level. In replicate PCRs of unsorted PBMC, approximately 280 ng DNA, roughly 31,000 T cell genomes, was used. Clones were sequenced by immunoSEQ multiplex PCR, and TCRdb holds only the in-frame ones, with some missing. This table holds roughly 490,000 clones, around 78% found once. Sequenced: PBMCs. This receptor was identified in a woman in her 40s in good health. Some clones in this sample may be carry-over from other donors' samples. The chain is built from TRBV6-6 and TRBJ2-1, with D possibly matching TRBD1 (6 bases). The CDR3, as DNA: TGTGCCAGCAGTTCCCACCAGGACAGAAACAATGAGCAGTTCTTC. Translated, it gives CASSSHQDRNNEQFF.